The 30 T cell receptor beta chains below all came from one sample that was sequenced in a study of CD8+ T cells in alopecia areata. It was cDNA, reverse transcribed from extracted RNA, that served as the sequencing template. Libraries were prepared by immunoSEQ multiplex PCR; TCRdb keeps only in-frame clonotypes and omits some of them. Of over 10,000 clones listed, around 63% are singletons. Those with alopecia areata gave lesional scalp punch biopsies and peripheral blood. Sequencing was carried out using skin. The origin of the receptors is a human donor with alopecia areata.

This clone was seen a single time. The chain combines TRBV5-1 with TRBJ2-1; a possible D gene is TRBD2 (5 bases). Trimming removed 0 bases at V and 4 bases at J, with 8 bases between. The germline gives CDR1 SGHRS, CDR2 YFSETQ. There are 14 residues in the CDR3. CDR3 sequence reads: CASSLELGYNEQFF. For the CDR3, the DNA is TGCGCCAGCAGCTTGGAACTAGGGTACAATGAGCAGTTCTTC. The full variable domain, rest sourced from reference TRBV5-1 and TRBJ2-1, is KAGVTQTPRYLIKTRGQQVTLSCSPISGHRSVSWYQQTPGQGLQFLFEYFSETQRNKGNFPGRFSGRQFSNSRSEMNVSTLELGDSALYLCASSLELGYNEQFFGPGTRLTVL.

This clone has more than one count but fewer than ten. The chain combines TRBV27 with TRBJ2-6, with TRBD2 as a possible D gene (6 bases). The CDR3 totals 17 residues. The germline V gene has CDR1 MNHEY and CDR2 SMNVEV (reference sequence). The germline V and J ends were trimmed by 7 bases and 4 bases, with 20 bases remaining between them. The chain's CDR3 is CASMGLRRGTGANVLTF. In nucleotides, the CDR3 is TGTGCCAGCATGGGTCTAAGGAGGGGAACCGGGGCCAACGTCCTGACTTTC. Using reference TRBV27 and TRBJ2-6 for the parts outside the CDR3, the full variable domain is EAQVTQNPRYLITVTGKKLTVTCSQNMNHEYMSWYRQDPGLGLRQIYYSMNVEVTDKGDVPEGYKVSRKEKRNFPLILESPSPNQTSLYFCASMGLRRGTGANVLTFGAGSRLTVL.

J is TRBJ1-1 and V is TRBV30; 8 nucleotides match TRBD1. CDR3 size: 14 residues. Germline lookup yields CDR1 GTSNPN and CDR2 SVGIG (reference sequence). V shed 5 bases and J 5 bases; nucleotides not matched to a gene: 10. CDR3 protein: CAWLWGRGRTEAFF. The CDR3 bases are TGTGCCTGGCTTTGGGGCAGGGGGCGAACTGAAGCTTTCTTT.

This rearrangement joins TRBV6-5 to TRBJ1-2; unclear D gene. V dropped 8 bases and J dropped 5 bases, with 21 bases sitting between them. The CDR3 extends over 15 amino acids. CDR1 is MNHEY and CDR2 is SVGAGI in the germline V gene. The CDR3 DNA is TGTGCCAGCCGCCCGTGGCAGAATGCTCAATATGGCTACACCTTC. Translated: CASRPWQNAQYGYTF.

The chain recombines TRBV6-5 with TRBJ2-7, with D hard to call. Germline V lookup: CDR1 MNHEY, CDR2 SVGAGI. The CDR3 runs to 13 residues. V was pared by 6 bases and J by 6 bases, with 15 bases between. This CDR3 reads CASSNQGTPEQYF. The CDR3 nucleotides read TGTGCCAGCAGCAACCAAGGTACCCCCGAGCAGTACTTC.

This clone appeared a few times. The DNA of the CDR3 is TGTGCCATCCGGCGGGACACCTACGAGCAGTACTTC. It specifies CAIRRDTYEQYF. The V call is TRBV10-3, the J call TRBJ2-7; TRBD1 or TRBD2 may be the D gene (6 bases each). The CDR3 runs 12 residues. CDR1 and CDR2 from the germline V gene are ENHRY and SYGVKD. Trimming stripped 8 bases from V and 2 bases from J, with 10 bases between.

The gene calls are TRBV6-1 and TRBJ2-5; no reliable D call. The end of the DNA aligns better with TRBJ2-7, so the J call may be wrong. The CDR3 has 11 residues. From germline, CDR1 is MNHNS and CDR2 SASEGT. CDR3 loop: CASSEFVEQYF. CDR3 DNA sequence: TGTGCCAGCAGTGAGTTTGTCGAGCAGTACTTC.

This sequence joins TRBV6-1 and TRBJ2-7; D is possibly TRBD1 (6 bases). CDR1 is MNHNS and CDR2 is SASEGT in the germline V gene. CDR3 length equals 14 residues. V was cut by 4 bases and J by 0 bases, with 10 bases left in between. The CDR3 sequence: CASSAQGSSYEQYF. The CDR3 nucleotides are TGTGCCAGCAGTGCCCAGGGGAGCTCCTACGAGCAGTACTTC.

The genes are TRBV5-1 and TRBJ2-1; maybe TRBD1 (6 bases). The germline gives CDR1 SGHRS, CDR2 YFSETQ. CDR3 length: 13 residues. Trimming took off 3 bases at V and 9 bases at J, with 13 bases between the two ends. The CDR3 loop reads CASSSDPQGEQFF. In nucleotides, the CDR3 is TGCGCCAGCAGCTCGGACCCACAGGGTGAGCAGTTCTTC.

V is TRBV6-6 and J is TRBJ1-6, with a possible D match to TRBD1 (5 bases). V was cut by 8 bases and J by 9 bases, with 14 bases left in between. Per germline, CDR1 MNHNY and CDR2 SVGAGI (reference sequence). The CDR3 sequence is 13 residues long. CDR3 loop: CASQAPGSSPLHF. The DNA of the CDR3 is TGTGCCAGCCAAGCCCCAGGGAGTTCACCCCTCCACTTT.

This sequence joins TRBV20-1 and TRBJ2-3; D unresolved. Germline V gene data show CDR1 as DFQATT and CDR2 as SNEGSKA (reference sequence). Trimming left V 6 bases short and J 3 bases short, with 7 bases between. This CDR3 comprises 11 residues. The CDR3 DNA reads TGCAGTGCACCAGATACAGATACGCAGTATTTT. As protein: CSAPDTDTQYF.

The chain employs TRBV28 and TRBJ2-1; D gene unclear. Germline V gene lookup returns CDR1 MDHEN and CDR2 SYDVKM. The CDR3 is made up of 12 amino acids. With 6 bases removed from V and 2 bases from J, the gap between germline ends came to 5 bases. The CDR3 region is CASRGTYNEQFF. The CDR3 DNA sequence: TGTGCCAGCAGAGGGACCTACAATGAGCAGTTCTTC.

J is TRBJ1-2 and V is TRBV6-5; D is ambiguous. CDR3 length: 14 amino acids. The germline V gene encodes CDR1 MNHEY and CDR2 SVGAGI. V was clipped by 8 bases and J by 3 bases, with 16 bases between them. CDR3 coding DNA: TGTGCCAGCTCACCGGGAGGGAAGGACTATGGCTACACCTTC. This gives the protein CASSPGGKDYGYTF.

The genes are TRBV28 and TRBJ2-5; D might be TRBD2 (6 bases). The end of the DNA aligns better with TRBJ2-7, so the J call may be wrong. This CDR3 comprises 14 residues. From germline, CDR1 is MDHEN and CDR2 SYDVKM. This CDR3 reads CASSSGGDPREQYF. The DNA of the CDR3 is TGTGCCAGCAGTTCTGGCGGGGATCCGCGCGAGCAGTACTTC.

The chain uses TRBV29-1 and TRBJ1-1; D is undetermined. CDR1 is SQVTM, CDR2 ANQGSEA, per germline. This CDR3 region has 12 residues. V lost 7 bases and J lost 0, with 9 bases in between. CDR3 protein: CSAKDLNTEAFF. DNA for the CDR3: TGCAGCGCTAAGGACCTGAACACTGAAGCTTTCTTT.

The genes are TRBV5-1 and TRBJ1-2; 8 bases fit TRBD1. Germline V gene sequence: CDR1 SGHRS, CDR2 YFSETQ. The CDR3 spans 14 residues. With V trimmed by 7 bases and J by 11 bases, 16 bases remained unmatched. CDR3 bases: TGCGCCAGCGGATTTCCGGACAGGGAGAGGGGGTACACCTTC. This encodes CASGFPDRERGYTF. Full variable domain (outside the CDR3, taken from reference TRBV5-1 and TRBJ1-2): KAGVTQTPRYLIKTRGQQVTLSCSPISGHRSVSWYQQTPGQGLQFLFEYFSETQRNKGNFPGRFSGRQFSNSRSEMNVSTLELGDSALYLCASGFPDRERGYTFGSGTRLTVV.

The chain uses TRBV27 and TRBJ1-4; D remains ambiguous. Germline V gene sequence: CDR1 MNHEY, CDR2 SMNVEV (reference sequence). The CDR3 sequence is 15 residues long. Deletions cut 0 bases from V and 5 bases from J, with 10 bases between. The CDR3 here is CASSLSYSMNEKLFF. The CDR3 coding sequence is TGTGCCAGCAGTTTATCGTACAGCATGAATGAAAAACTGTTTTTT. The complete variable domain, with remaining parts taken from reference TRBV27 and TRBJ1-4, reads EAQVTQNPRYLITVTGKKLTVTCSQNMNHEYMSWYRQDPGLGLRQIYYSMNVEVTDKGDVPEGYKVSRKEKRNFPLILESPSPNQTSLYFCASSLSYSMNEKLFFGSGTQLSVL.

The chain couples TRBV2 to TRBJ2-5, with D unclear. The CDR3 is 12 amino acids. CDR1 and CDR2 (germline): SNHLY, FYNNEI. V was clipped by 3 bases and J by 7 bases, with 9 bases between them. Here the CDR3 DNA reads TGTGCCAGCAGTGAGGGCCCGGGGACCCAGTACTTC. This codes for CASSEGPGTQYF.

The chain combines TRBV29-1 with TRBJ2-5, with D possibly TRBD2 on 6 matching bases. V was pared by 4 bases and J by 5 bases, with 17 bases between. The CDR3 totals 14 residues. CDR1 and CDR2 (germline): SQVTM, ANQGSEA. The CDR3 loop reads CSVGRSRAGETQYF. CDR3 nucleotides: TGCAGCGTTGGTAGATCCCGGGCGGGGGAGACCCAGTACTTC.

The V gene is TRBV7-2, the J gene TRBJ2-7; tentative D call: TRBD1 (5 bases). This CDR3 region has 13 residues. The V and J ends lost 5 bases and 6 bases respectively, with 14 bases between them. CDR1 and CDR2 (germline): SGHTA, FQGNSA. In DNA form, the CDR3 reads TGTGCCAGCAGCCAGACAGAACTTGGCGAGCAGTACTTC. It yields the protein CASSQTELGEQYF.

There are a few counts of this clone. The chain employs TRBV27 and TRBJ2-1, with TRBD1 matching over 7 bases. Germline V gene sequence: CDR1 MNHEY, CDR2 SMNVEV (reference sequence). The CDR3 runs 15 residues. J was trimmed by 2 bases and V by 6 bases; bases with no gene match: 7. CDR3: CASSRDSEPYNEQFF. The DNA of the CDR3 is TGTGCCAGCAGCCGGGACAGCGAACCCTACAATGAGCAGTTCTTC.

The rearrangement uses TRBV7-3 and TRBJ2-1; D possibly corresponds to TRBD1 (6 bases). The CDR3 loop spans 14 amino acids. Trimming shortened V by 5 bases and J by 8 bases, and 16 bases separated the two germline ends. Germline V CDR1 and CDR2: SGHTA, FQGTGA. The CDR3 bases are TGTGCCAGCAGCCAGGGGTTTGGGGTGGATGAGCAGTTCTTC. Its translation: CASSQGFGVDEQFF.

This clone was found a few times. The V and J genes are TRBV5-1 and TRBJ2-3; D uncertain. V dropped 2 bases and J dropped 3 bases, with 4 bases sitting between them. The CDR3 is 12 amino acids. In germline, CDR1 is SGHRS, CDR2 YFSETQ. The CDR3 loop reads CASSFDTDTQYF. In nucleotides, the CDR3 is TGCGCCAGCAGCTTCGATACAGATACGCAGTATTTT.

The J gene is TRBJ2-6, the V gene TRBV6-1, with 10 bases matching TRBD2. Per germline, CDR1 MNHNS and CDR2 SASEGT. The V segment lost 2 bases and the J segment 1 base; nucleotides outside the gene matches: 8. The CDR3 is made up of 19 amino acids. The CDR3 DNA sequence: TGTGCCAGCAGTGAATGGCTAGCGGGGGTGATATCTGGGGCCAACGTCCTGACTTTC. This translates into CASSEWLAGVISGANVLTF.

The chain links TRBV7-3 to TRBJ2-5; TRBD2 might be the D (7 bases). V was trimmed by 6 bases and J by 5 bases, leaving 19 bases between them. The length of the CDR3 is 15 residues. Germline lookup yields CDR1 SGHTA and CDR2 FQGTGA. CDR3 DNA: TGTGCCAGCAGGCTTACCGGGGGGCTCGGGGAGACCCAGTACTTC. As protein: CASRLTGGLGETQYF.

The chain employs TRBV28 and TRBJ2-7, with unresolved D. V gave up 6 bases and J gave up 3 bases, with 9 bases separating them. The CDR3 covers 12 residues. Germline-derived CDR1 and CDR2 are MDHEN and SYDVKM. The CDR3 sequence is CASSSYSYEQYF. CDR3 in DNA: TGTGCCAGCAGCTCATACAGCTACGAGCAGTACTTC.

This clone has only a few counts. The genes are TRBV4-3 and TRBJ1-2; D call uncertain. CDR1 and CDR2 from the germline V gene are LGHNA and YSLEER. CDR3 length: 12 amino acids. V lost 8 bases, J lost 4 bases, and 11 bases lay in between. The CDR3 region is CASGRVGYGYTF. CDR3 DNA: TGCGCCAGCGGTAGGGTGGGCTATGGCTACACCTTC.

The chain recombines TRBV6-5 with TRBJ2-2, with D unclear. Trimming pared 0 bases from V and 1 base from J, leaving 3 bases between. Germline CDR1 is MNHEY and CDR2 is SVGAGI. The CDR3 length is 14 residues. DNA for the CDR3: TGTGCCAGCAGTTACTCGCGGAACACCGGGGAGCTGTTTTTT. Translated: CASSYSRNTGELFF.

The table lists this clone with a few counts. V is TRBV4-1 and J is TRBJ2-7, with D possibly matching TRBD1 (6 bases). V dropped 0 bases and J dropped 1 base, with 10 bases sitting between them. CDR1 and CDR2 (germline): MGHRA, YSYEKL. The CDR3 consists of 15 residues. CDR3 sequence (DNA): TGCGCCAGCAGCCAAGATCAAACAGGGTCCTACGAGCAGTACTTC. Its translation: CASSQDQTGSYEQYF.

The V call is TRBV2, the J call TRBJ2-1, with TRBD2 matching 8 bases. The CDR3 length is 17 residues. V was pared by 6 bases and J by 5 bases, with 15 bases of the junction left unmatched. CDR1 is SNHLY, CDR2 FYNNEI, per germline. This CDR3 is CASSPGGAVRRDNEQFF. CDR3 DNA sequence: TGTGCCAGCAGCCCCGGGGGGGCGGTCAGAAGGGACAATGAGCAGTTCTTC.